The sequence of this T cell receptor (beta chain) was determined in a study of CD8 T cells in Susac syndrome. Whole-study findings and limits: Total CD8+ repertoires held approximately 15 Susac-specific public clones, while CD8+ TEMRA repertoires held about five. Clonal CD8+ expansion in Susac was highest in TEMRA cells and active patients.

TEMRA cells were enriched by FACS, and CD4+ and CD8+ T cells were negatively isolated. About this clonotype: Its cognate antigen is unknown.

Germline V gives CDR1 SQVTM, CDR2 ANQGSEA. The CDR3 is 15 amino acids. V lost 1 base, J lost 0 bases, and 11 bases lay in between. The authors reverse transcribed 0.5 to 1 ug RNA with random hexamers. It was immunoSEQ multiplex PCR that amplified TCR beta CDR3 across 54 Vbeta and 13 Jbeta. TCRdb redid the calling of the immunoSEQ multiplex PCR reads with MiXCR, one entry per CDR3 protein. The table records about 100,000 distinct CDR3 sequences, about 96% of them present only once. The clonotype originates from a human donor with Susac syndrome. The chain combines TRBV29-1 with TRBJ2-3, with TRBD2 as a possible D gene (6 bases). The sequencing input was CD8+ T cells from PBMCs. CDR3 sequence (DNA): TGCAGCGTTGAAGGCGGGGTCCTTAGCACAGATACGCAGTATTTT. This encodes CSVEGGVLSTDTQYF.